A single sample is the source of the 10 T cell receptor beta chains below, sequenced in a study of T-cell memory formation after mild COVID-19. Each CDR3 protein gets one entry after TCRdb re-called the 5' RACE reads with MiXCR. The sample contains some 320,000 distinct CDR3 sequences, about a sixth of which appear only once. Source material: PBMCs or a T cell subset sorted from them (not recorded which). The receptors come from a man between 18 and 35 years old who had mild COVID-19 (a few samples of this study predate the infection). Cell type and time point are not known.

The V call is TRBV24-1, the J call TRBJ2-3; D is possibly TRBD2 (5 bases). V lost 3 bases, J lost 4 bases, and 10 bases lay in between. The CDR3 has 14 residues. Germline V lookup: CDR1 KGHDR, CDR2 SFDVKD. CDR3 amino acids: CATSDGLRADTQYF. CDR3 in DNA: TGTGCCACCAGTGATGGTCTGCGGGCAGATACGCAGTATTTT.

This clonotype occurred many times. An end of the junction does not agree with germline; a read error may underlie this. The chain links TRBV5-1 to TRBJ2-3; 8 bases fit TRBD2. The CDR3 contains 15 residues. The germline gives CDR1 SGHRS, CDR2 YFSETQ. Here the CDR3 DNA reads TGTGCCAGCAGCTTAGTTGCCGGGGGGGGAGATACGCAGTATTTT. Translating it yields CASSLVAGGGDTQYF. The full variable domain, in which reference TRBV5-1 and TRBJ2-3 provide the parts outside the CDR3, is KAGVTQTPRYLIKTRGQQVTLSCSPISGHRSVSWYQQTPGQGLQFLFEYFSETQRNKGNFPGRFSGRQFSNSRSEMNVSTLELGDSALYLCASSLVAGGGDTQYFGPGTRLTVL.

This clonotype has only a few counts. The chain is built from TRBV7-2 and TRBJ2-5, with unresolved D. The germline CDR1 and CDR2 sequences are SGHTA and FQGNSA. The ends were cut back, 2 bases at V and 1 base at J, with 8 bases in the middle. The CDR3 contains 14 residues. The CDR3 region has the DNA TGTGCCAGCAGCTTAAGGGCTAGCCAAGAGACCCAGTACTTC. Amino acid sequence: CASSLRASQETQYF.

This clonotype was detected ten times or more. The chain employs TRBV5-1 and TRBJ2-2, with D uncertain. Trimming took 0 bases from V and 4 from J, leaving 4 bases between them. The germline V gene has CDR1 SGHRS and CDR2 YFSETQ. The CDR3 is made up of 13 amino acids. The chain's CDR3 is CASSLEATGELFF. In nucleotides, the CDR3 is TGCGCCAGCAGCTTGGAGGCCACCGGGGAGCTGTTTTTT.

The genes are TRBV27 and TRBJ1-1; D is undetermined. CDR1 MNHEY and CDR2 SMNVEV come from the germline V gene (reference sequence). This CDR3 spans 13 amino acids. V dropped 1 base and J dropped 4 bases, with 7 bases sitting between them. The CDR3 DNA reads TGTGCCAGCAGTTTATTGACCGGCACTGAAGCTTTCTTT. Translating gives CASSLLTGTEAFF.

This sequence joins TRBV12-3 or TRBV12-4 and TRBJ1-5; 7 nucleotides align to TRBD1. The CDR3 is made up of 15 amino acids. After removal of 5 bases from V and 5 bases from J, the junction contained 9 bases not matched to a gene. CDR3 nucleotide sequence: TGTGCCAGCAGTCCGGACAGGCACAGAGATCAGCCCCAGCATTTT. This sequence encodes CASSPDRHRDQPQHF.

This sequence joins TRBV5-1 and TRBJ1-2; the match to TRBD1 covers 7 bases. V gave up 2 bases and J gave up 9 bases; unmatched junction bases: 13. Germline V gene data show CDR1 as SGHRS and CDR2 as YFSETQ. The CDR3 is 15 residues long. The CDR3 spells CASSFGLQGGKSYTF. Here the CDR3 DNA reads TGCGCCAGCAGCTTCGGACTCCAGGGGGGAAAGAGCTACACCTTC.

This clonotype has more than one count but fewer than ten. This chain joins TRBV7-3 and TRBJ2-3; perhaps TRBD1 as D (5 bases). CDR1 is SGHTA and CDR2 is FQGTGA in the germline V gene. V was clipped by 5 bases and J by 4 bases, with 16 bases between them. The CDR3 sequence is 15 residues long. As DNA, the CDR3 is TGTGCCAGCAGCCCCACAGGAGTGGGCGCAGATACGCAGTATTTT. It encodes CASSPTGVGADTQYF.

The CDR3 region is CASKSGGYYNEQFF. CDR3 DNA sequence: TGTGCCAGTAAATCGGGGGGGTACTACAATGAGCAGTTCTTC. This chain joins TRBV19 and TRBJ2-1; 8 bases match TRBD2. The CDR3 has 14 residues. Germline assignment: CDR1 LNHDA and CDR2 SQIVND (reference sequence). The J segment lost 3 bases and the V segment lost 7 bases, leaving 5 bases of the junction unmatched.

This clonotype was observed a handful of times. The rearrangement joins TRBV4-3 to TRBJ2-5; 9 bases are a match to TRBD2. CDR1 and CDR2 (germline): LGHNA, YSLEER. J was trimmed by 2 bases and V by 4 bases; bases with no gene match: 5. The CDR3 sequence is 15 residues long. The CDR3 DNA follows: TGCGCCAGCAGCCGGGACCTAGCGGGGCAAGAGACCCAGTACTTC. Its translation is CASSRDLAGQETQYF.